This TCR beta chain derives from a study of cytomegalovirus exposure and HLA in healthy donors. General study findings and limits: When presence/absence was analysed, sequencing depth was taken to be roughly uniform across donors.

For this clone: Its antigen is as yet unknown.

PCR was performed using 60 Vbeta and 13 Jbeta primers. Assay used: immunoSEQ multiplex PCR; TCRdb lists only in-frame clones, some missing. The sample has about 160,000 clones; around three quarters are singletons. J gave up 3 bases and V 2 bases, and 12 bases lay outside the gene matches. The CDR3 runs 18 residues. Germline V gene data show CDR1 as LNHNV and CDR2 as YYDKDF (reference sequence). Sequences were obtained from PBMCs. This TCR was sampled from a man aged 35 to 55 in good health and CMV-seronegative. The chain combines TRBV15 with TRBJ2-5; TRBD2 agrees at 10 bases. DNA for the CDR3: TGTGCCACCAGCAGATCCTCGGGCGGGACTAGCGTGAAAGAGACCCAGTACTTC. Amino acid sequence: CATSRSSGGTSVKETQYF.